Given below is one T cell receptor (beta chain) in context. Between the trimmed V and J ends, which lost 3 bases and 4 bases, there was a span of 11 bases. The CDR3 contains 14 residues. Germline CDR1 SGDLS, CDR2 YYNGEE. The record originates from a study of control samples from healthy donors and cancer patients. Only in-frame clones appear in the TCRdb table, and some are missing; sequencing was by immunoSEQ multiplex PCR. The profile covers 100,000 to 150,000 clones, with roughly 92% appearing a single time and less than 6% taken by the ten largest. The sequenced material came from blood. The chain recombines TRBV9 with TRBJ2-4, with D perhaps matching TRBD1 (6 bases). The source is a man aged 18 to 29 in good health. The CDR3 loop is CASSASGQKNIQYF. The CDR3 DNA reads TGTGCCAGCAGCGCTTCCGGACAGAAAAACATTCAGTACTTC.